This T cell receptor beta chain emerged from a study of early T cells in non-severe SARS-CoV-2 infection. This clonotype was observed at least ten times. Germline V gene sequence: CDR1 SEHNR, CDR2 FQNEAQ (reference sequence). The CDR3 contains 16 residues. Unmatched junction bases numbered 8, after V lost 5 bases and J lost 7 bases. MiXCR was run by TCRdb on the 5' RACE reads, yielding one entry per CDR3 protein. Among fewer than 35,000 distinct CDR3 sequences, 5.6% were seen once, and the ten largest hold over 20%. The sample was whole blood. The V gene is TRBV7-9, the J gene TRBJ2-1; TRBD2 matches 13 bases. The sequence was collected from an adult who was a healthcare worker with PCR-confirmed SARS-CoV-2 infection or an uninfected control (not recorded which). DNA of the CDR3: TGTGCCAGCAGCCTAACGACTAGCGGGAGGTGGAATGAGCAGTTCTTC. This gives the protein CASSLTTSGRWNEQFF.